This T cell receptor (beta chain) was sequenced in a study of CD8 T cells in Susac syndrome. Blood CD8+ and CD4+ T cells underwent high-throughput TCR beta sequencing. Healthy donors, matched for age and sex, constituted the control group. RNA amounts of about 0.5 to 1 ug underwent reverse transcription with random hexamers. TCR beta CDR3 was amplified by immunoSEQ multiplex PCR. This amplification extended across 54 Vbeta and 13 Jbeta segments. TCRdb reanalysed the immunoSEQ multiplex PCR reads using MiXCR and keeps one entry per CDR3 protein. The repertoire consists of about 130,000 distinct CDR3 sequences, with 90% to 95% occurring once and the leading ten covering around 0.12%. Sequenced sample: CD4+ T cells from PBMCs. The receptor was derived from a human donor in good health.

CDR3 coding DNA: TGTGCCAGTAGTATAGGGGACTCTGGGGCCAACGTCCTGACTTTC. Amino acid sequence: CASSIGDSGANVLTF. The rearrangement uses TRBV19 and TRBJ2-6; D uncertain. Trimming left V 1 base short and J 0 bases short, with 4 bases between. Germline CDR1 LNHDA, CDR2 SQIVND (reference sequence). CDR3 size: 15 residues.